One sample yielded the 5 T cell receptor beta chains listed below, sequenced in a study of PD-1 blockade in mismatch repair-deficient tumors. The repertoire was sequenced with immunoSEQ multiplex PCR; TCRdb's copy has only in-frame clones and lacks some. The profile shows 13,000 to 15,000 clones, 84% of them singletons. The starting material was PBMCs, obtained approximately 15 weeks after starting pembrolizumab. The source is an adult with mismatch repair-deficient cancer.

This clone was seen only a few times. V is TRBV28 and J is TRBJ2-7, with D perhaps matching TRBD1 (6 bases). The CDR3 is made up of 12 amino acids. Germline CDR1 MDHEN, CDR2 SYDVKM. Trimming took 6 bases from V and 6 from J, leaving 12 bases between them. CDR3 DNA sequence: TGTGCCAGCAGGGAACAGGGTCGCGAGCAGTACTTC. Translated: CASREQGREQYF.

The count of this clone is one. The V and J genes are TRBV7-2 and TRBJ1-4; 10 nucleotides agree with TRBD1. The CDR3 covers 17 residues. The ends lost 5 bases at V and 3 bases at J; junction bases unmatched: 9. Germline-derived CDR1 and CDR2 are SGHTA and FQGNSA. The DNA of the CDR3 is TGTGCCAGCAGCCCCCGACAGGGGGCGCTTTCTAATGAAAAACTGTTTTTT. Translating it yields CASSPRQGALSNEKLFF.

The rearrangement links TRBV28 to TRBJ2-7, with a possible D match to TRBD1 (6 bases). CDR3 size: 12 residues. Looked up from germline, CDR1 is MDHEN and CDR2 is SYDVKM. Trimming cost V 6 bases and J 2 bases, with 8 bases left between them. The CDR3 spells CASRDSPYEQYF. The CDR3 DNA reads TGTGCCAGCAGGGACAGTCCCTACGAGCAGTACTTC.

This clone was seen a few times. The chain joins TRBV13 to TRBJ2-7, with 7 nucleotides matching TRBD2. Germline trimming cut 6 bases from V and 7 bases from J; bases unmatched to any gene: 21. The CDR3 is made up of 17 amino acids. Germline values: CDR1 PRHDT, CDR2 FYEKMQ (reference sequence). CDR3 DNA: TGTGCCAGCAGACGAAACCCTCCGCAGGGAGGGAAAAGGGAGCAGTACTTC. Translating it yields CASRRNPPQGGKREQYF.

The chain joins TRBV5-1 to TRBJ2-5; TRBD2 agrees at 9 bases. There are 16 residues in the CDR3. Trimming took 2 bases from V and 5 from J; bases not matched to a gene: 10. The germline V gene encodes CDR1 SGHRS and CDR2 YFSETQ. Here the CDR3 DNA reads TGCGCCAGCAGCTTTAGCGGGAGCCGCCGGTCGGAGACCCAGTACTTC. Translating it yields CASSFSGSRRSETQYF.